The source of this T cell receptor beta chain is a study of blood T cell repertoires in COVID-19. Study at large: PBMCs, B-cell-depleted T cells, or T cells provided the cDNA or gDNA that made up the material.

Germline V CDR1 and CDR2: SGHAT, FQDESV (reference sequence). V dropped 3 bases and J dropped 1 base, with 9 bases sitting between them. The CDR3 is made up of 14 amino acids. Original methodology: Estimation of nucleated cell counts was performed using reference gene primer amplification. Here immunoSEQ multiplex PCR was the method, and the copy in TCRdb shows in-frame clones only, minus some. D and trimming come from the DNA, and the V and J calls and clone size come from that table. The data show around 200,000 clones, about 84% seen once. Specimen: PBMCs or T cells enriched from blood (not recorded which). The sequence was collected from a man between 40 and 49 years old with acute COVID-19. The chain uses TRBV11-1 and TRBJ2-5; D perhaps matches TRBD2 (5 bases). CDR3 residues: CASSFSAGQETQYF. In DNA form, the CDR3 reads TGTGCCAGCAGCTTCTCCGCGGGCCAAGAGACCCAGTACTTC.